In its sample, the clone carrying this T cell receptor beta chain was seen a few times. Its target is not known. The sample comes from a study of cytomegalovirus exposure and HLA in healthy donors. On the study more broadly: About 79% of approximately 400 genotyped donors fell in the Caucasian-associated ancestry cluster.

Study-wide findings and caveats: Per a later analysis, 15,000 to 20,000 TCR beta sequences showed association with HLA alleles at 0.05 false discovery rate.

The primer mix had 60 Vbeta and 13 Jbeta primers. Original analysis: Roughly 11 million shared chains were among approximately 87 million unique TCR beta chains counted in a later analysis. This table comes from immunoSEQ multiplex PCR, and its TCRdb copy is limited to in-frame clones, with some not included. D and trimming were read from the DNA, whereas the V and J calls and clone size are those reported in that table. The table has some 150,000 clones, around 87% seen once; the top ten hold more than 4%. Each donor was healthy, and each was a bone marrow donor. This clonotype originated in a woman aged 30 to 39 in good health and CMV-seronegative. Sequenced sample: PBMCs.

This chain's CDR3 is CASSGRDRGEQYF. The CDR3 DNA follows: TGTGCCAGCAGCGGCCGGGACAGGGGCGAGCAGTACTTC. V is TRBV5-4 and J is TRBJ2-7, with TRBD1 matching 10 bases. From germline, CDR1 is SGHNT and CDR2 YYREEE (reference sequence). After removal of 4 bases from V and 6 bases from J, the junction contained 4 bases not matched to a gene. The CDR3 extends over 13 amino acids.